The clone carrying this T cell receptor beta chain was seen a handful of times. Its antigen remains unknown. The time point: sample taken at primary tumor resection. With 4 bases clipped from V and 7 bases from J, the junction kept 4 bases outside the gene matches. Germline values: CDR1 SGDLS, CDR2 YYNGEE. The CDR3 sequence is 14 residues long. The data were obtained in a study of spatial heterogeneity in lung cancer. Whole-study context: An average of more than ten raw reads was observed per unique TCR and UMI combination. Study-wide results and limits: Within tumors, counts of expanded alpha and beta TCRs tracked tumor mutation counts.

TCR cDNA molecules each had a unique molecular identifier. Via MiXCR, TCRdb re-called the 5' RACE reads, giving one row per CDR3 protein. The table has about 100,000 distinct CDR3 sequences, 4.4% seen once. This sequence was found in a male donor with early-stage non-small cell lung cancer. The chain is built from TRBV9 and TRBJ2-1; 11 nucleotides match TRBD2. The sample in question was lung tumor tissue, obtained at surgery. In nucleotides, the CDR3 is TGTGCCAGCAGCATGGGGACTAGCGGTAATGAGCAGTTCTTC. Its protein is CASSMGTSGNEQFF.